This T cell receptor (beta chain) stems from a study of a mutant IDH1 vaccine in newly diagnosed glioma. Specified time point: week 5, during vaccination. Doses of 300 ug of mutant IDH1 20-mer peptide were given with topical imiquimod. Deletions cut 4 bases from V and 6 bases from J, with 12 bases between. The germline V gene encodes CDR1 LGHNA and CDR2 YNFKEQ. The CDR3 covers 14 residues. This clone occurred a few times. Its antigen is still unknown. Some clones are missing from TCRdb's copy, which holds only in-frame ones; the method was immunoSEQ multiplex PCR. The sample includes roughly 60,000 clones, about 86% of them seen just once.

This clonotype was sampled from a woman aged 45-65 years with glioma. The chain employs TRBV4-2 and TRBJ1-4, with D possibly matching TRBD1 (5 bases). The source material was PBMCs, sampled from a glioma patient whose treatment included an IDH1 peptide vaccine. CDR3 in DNA: TGTGCCAGCAGCCCCGGGACGGAATATGAAAAACTGTTTTTT. It translates to CASSPGTEYEKLFF.